The sequence of this TCR beta chain was determined in a study of T cell responses to AZD1222 COVID-19 vaccine. This clone was recorded once. What it binds is not known. Study-level points and caveats: Donors were mostly white British, more females; clonal diversity possibly underestimated. Spike was spanned by vaccine-associated CD4 TCRs, which were dominant at 160-218 and 743-854.

The assay was immunoSEQ multiplex PCR, and TCRdb's table has in-frame clones only and misses some. The data contain more than 150,000 clones, 87% of them singletons. The CDR3 runs to 13 residues. V lost 4 bases and J lost 2; bases outside the gene matches: 3. The germline V gene encodes CDR1 SGHRS and CDR2 YFSETQ. The sample here was peripheral blood, taken 28 days after the second AZD1222 dose. J is TRBJ2-7 and V is TRBV5-1; 7 bases line up with TRBD1. The TCR originated in an adult who received the AZD1222 COVID-19 vaccine. The CDR3 region has the DNA TGCGCCAGCAGCATACAGGGGACCTACGAGCAGTACTTC. Encoded protein: CASSIQGTYEQYF.